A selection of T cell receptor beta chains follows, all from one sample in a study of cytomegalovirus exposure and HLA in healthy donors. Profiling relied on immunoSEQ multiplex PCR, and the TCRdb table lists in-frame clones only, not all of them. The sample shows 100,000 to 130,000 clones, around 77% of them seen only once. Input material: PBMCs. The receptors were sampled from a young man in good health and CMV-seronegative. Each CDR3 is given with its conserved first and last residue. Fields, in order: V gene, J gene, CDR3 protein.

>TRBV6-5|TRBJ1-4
CASRPPGQGFEKLFF
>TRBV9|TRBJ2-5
CASSVGGGTTQYF
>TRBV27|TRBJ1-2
CASSTTGNFYGYTF
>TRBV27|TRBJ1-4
CASSFRDRDEKLFF
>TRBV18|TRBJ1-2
CASSPAGDSYGYTF
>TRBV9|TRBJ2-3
CASSVTSGGTDTQYF
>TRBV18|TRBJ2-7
CASFPGTGPYEQYF
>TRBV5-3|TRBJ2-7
CARTLSCGAPLMEQYF
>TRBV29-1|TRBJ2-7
CSVESVRGEYF
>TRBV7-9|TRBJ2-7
CSSSHPGQTPYEQYF
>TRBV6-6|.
CASSGSSGAYEQYF
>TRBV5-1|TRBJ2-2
CASSPQQGQGGELFF
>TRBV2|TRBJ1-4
CASSERGLKLFF
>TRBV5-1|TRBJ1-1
CASSLNSEAFF
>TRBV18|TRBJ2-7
CASSPLTGAYEQYF
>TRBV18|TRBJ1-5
CASSLDRTVYSNQPQHF
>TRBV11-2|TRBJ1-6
CASSLDQANSPLHF
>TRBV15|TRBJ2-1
CATSRHRQQSAYNEQFF
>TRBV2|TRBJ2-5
CASEPPGGEETQYF
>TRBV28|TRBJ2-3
CASSLTSGGIDTQYF
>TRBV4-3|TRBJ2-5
CASSQDRRGTSVVGTQYF
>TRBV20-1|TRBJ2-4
CSATRGQFQYF
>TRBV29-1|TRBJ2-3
CSVRQGAGDTQYF
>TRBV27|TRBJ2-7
CASRTGTVRYEQYF
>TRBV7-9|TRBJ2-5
CASSQQETQYF
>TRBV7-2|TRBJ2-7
CASSPFWASEQYF
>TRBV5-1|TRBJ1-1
CASSPRGVNTEAFF
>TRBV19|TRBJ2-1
CASSRGSKAGSLSSYNEQFF
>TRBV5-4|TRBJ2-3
CASSLAAGTGTDTQYF
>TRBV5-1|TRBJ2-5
CASSLGGGGQGKTQYF
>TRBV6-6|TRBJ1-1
CASRYRGRNTEAFF
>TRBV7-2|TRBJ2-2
CASSLVGSGATGELFF
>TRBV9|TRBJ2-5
CASSVSASAGSQTQYF
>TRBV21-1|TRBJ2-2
CASSHKGQDTGELFF
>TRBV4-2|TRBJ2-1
CASSFNNEQFF
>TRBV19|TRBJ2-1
CASTQLGVFTYNEQFF
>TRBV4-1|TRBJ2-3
CASSQAHTDTQYF
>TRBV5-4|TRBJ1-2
CASSRGLEAGGYGYTF
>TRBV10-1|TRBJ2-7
CASSPQGFAGQYF
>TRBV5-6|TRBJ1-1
CASSPFRYNTEAFF
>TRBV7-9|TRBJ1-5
CASSLGGEQPQHF
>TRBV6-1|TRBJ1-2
CASSAGTLTGGYTF
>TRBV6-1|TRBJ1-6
CASSRQLADSPLHF
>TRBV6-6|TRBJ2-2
CASRGQFTGELFF
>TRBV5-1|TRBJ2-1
CASSLDRVGEQFF
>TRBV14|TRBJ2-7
CASSQVLGGSYEQYF
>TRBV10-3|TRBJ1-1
CAISLDRDTEAFF
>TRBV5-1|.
CASSLGRFAYEQYF
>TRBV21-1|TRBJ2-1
CASSKESGGEQFF
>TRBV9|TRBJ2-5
CASSAGQGKETQYF
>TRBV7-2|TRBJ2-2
CASSLGLNTGELFF
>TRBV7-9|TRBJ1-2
CASSTTTGQSNYGYPF
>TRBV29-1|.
CSVEGTGVHEQYF
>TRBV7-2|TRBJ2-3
CASSFPPNTQYF
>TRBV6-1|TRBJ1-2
CASSDSLGSVEGDYGYTF
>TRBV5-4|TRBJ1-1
CASSAQGKAFF
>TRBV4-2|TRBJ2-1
CASSVQLAGGPEQFF
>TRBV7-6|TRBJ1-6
CASSPVDRASSYNSPLHF